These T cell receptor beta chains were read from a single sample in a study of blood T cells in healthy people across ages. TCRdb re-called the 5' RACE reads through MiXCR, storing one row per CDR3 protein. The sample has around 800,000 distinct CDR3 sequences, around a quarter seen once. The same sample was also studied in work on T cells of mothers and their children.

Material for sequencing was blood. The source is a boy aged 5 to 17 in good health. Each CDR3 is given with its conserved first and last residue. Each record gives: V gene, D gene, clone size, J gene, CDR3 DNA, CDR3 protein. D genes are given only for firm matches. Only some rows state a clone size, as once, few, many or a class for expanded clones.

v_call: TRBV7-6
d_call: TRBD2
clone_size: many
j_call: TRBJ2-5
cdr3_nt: TGTGCCAGCAGCTCTAGCGGGGGACCCGAAACCCAGTACTTC
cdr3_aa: CASSSSGGPETQYF

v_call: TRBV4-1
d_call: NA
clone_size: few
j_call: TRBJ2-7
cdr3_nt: TGCGCCAGCAGCGCGCGGACAGCTAATTCCTACGAGCAGTACTTC
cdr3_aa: CASSARTANSYEQYF

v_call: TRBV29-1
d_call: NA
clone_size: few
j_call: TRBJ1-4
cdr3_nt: TGCAGCGCCCTACAGGGTGTCAGTGAAAAACTGTTTTTT
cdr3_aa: CSALQGVSEKLFF

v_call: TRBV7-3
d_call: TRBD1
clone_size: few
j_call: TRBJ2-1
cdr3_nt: TGTGCCAGCAGCCCAGGGACAGGGGGCAGCGGTGAGCAGTTCTTC
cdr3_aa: CASSPGTGGSGEQFF

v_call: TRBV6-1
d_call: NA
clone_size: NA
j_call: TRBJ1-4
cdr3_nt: TGTGCCAGCATACCGGGGTCGGTAACTAATGAAAAACTGTTTTTT
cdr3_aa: CASIPGSVTNEKLFF

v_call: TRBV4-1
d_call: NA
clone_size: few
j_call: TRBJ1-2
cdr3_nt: TGCGCCAGCAGCCACCCAGGGGAATCTAACTATGGCTACACCTTC
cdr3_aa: CASSHPGESNYGYTF

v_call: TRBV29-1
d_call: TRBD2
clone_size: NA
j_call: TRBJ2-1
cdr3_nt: TGCAGCGTTCTCCCGGGCGGGAGGCACAATGAGCAGTTCTTC
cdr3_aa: CSVLPGGRHNEQFF

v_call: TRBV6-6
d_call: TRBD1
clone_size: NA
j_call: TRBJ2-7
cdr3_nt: TGTGCCAGCAATAACCCCGACAGGGATCCTCTCTACGAGCAGTACTTC
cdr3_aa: CASNNPDRDPLYEQYF

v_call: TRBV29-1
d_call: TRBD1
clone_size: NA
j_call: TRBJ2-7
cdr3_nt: TGCAGCGTCGGACAGGGCCGCTCCTACGAGCAGTACTTC
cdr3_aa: CSVGQGRSYEQYF

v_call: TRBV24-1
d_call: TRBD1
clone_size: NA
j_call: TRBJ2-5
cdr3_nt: TGTGCCACCAGTGAACGACAGGGGTGGAAGACCCAGTACTTC
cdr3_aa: CATSERQGWKTQYF

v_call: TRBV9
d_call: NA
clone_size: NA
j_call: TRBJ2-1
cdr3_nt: TGTGCCAGCAATTTCGGCGACGGTGGGGATGAGCAGTTCTTC
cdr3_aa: CASNFGDGGDEQFF

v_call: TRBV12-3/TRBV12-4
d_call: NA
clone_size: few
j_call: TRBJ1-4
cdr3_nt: TGTGCCAGCAGTTTTATGGGGAGGCAAAAAAATGAAAAACTGTTTTTT
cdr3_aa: CASSFMGRQKNEKLFF

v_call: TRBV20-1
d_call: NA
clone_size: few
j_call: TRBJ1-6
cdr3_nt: TGCAGTGTGCTGGGTAGGGGCCGATATAATTCACCCCTCCACTTT
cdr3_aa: CSVLGRGRYNSPLHF

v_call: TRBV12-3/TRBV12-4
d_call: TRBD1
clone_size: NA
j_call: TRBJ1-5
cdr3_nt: TGTGCCAGCAGCTGGACAGGGGGCGGCAATCAGCCCCAGCATTTT
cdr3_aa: CASSWTGGGNQPQHF

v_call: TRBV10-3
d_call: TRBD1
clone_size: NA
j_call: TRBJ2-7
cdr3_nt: TGTGCCATCGGACCGGGACAGGGGCTAAGTGTGCCCTACGAGCAGTACTTC
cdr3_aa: CAIGPGQGLSVPYEQYF

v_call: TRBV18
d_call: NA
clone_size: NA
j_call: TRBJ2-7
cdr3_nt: TGTGCCAGCTCACCGCCAGGGCGAGTCGGGTTAAACGAGCAGTACTTC
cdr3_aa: CASSPPGRVGLNEQYF

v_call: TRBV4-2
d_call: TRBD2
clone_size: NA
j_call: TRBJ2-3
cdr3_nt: TGTGCCAGCAGCCTTACTAGCGGGGGGGTGACAGATACGCAGTATTTT
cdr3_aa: CASSLTSGGVTDTQYF

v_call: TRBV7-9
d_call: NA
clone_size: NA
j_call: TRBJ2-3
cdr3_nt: TGTGCCAGCAGCCCTTGGGGCCGCACAGATACGCAGTATTTT
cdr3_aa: CASSPWGRTDTQYF

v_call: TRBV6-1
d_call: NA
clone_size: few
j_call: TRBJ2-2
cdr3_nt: TGTGCCAGCAGTTTTCAAGTCGCCGGGGAGCTGTTTTTT
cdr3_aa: CASSFQVAGELFF

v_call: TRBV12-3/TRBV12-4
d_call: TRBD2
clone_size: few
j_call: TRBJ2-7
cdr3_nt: TGTGCCAGCAGGAAAGCGGGACTCTCCTACGAGCAGTACTTC
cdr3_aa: CASRKAGLSYEQYF

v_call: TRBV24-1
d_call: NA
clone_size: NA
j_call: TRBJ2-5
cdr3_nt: TGTGCCACCAGTGCTCCCGGAACACCCGAAGAGAGCCAGTACTTC
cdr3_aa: CATSAPGTPEESQYF

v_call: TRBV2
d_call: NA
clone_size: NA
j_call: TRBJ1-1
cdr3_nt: TGTGCCAGCAGGGCCCACGGGGTTAAGACTGAAGCTTTCTTT
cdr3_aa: CASRAHGVKTEAFF